A single sample is the source of the 18 T cell receptor beta chains below, sequenced in a study of neurological immune-mediated disorders (dated by TCRdb to about 2019). The meaning of the sample's time point label: longitudinal time-point 1 (baseline). The method was 5' RACE. Sequencing relied on an Illumina HiSeq 2500. In TCRdb, the public reads were trimmed at Q25 with fastp and aligned with MiXCR, with productive beta chains retained. When rows share a CDR3 protein, they turn into one entry using the most common DNA and genes. The sample table records tens of thousands of distinct CDR3 sequences; around 15% of these occur just once. The top ten clonotypes cover about 4.5% of the sample. Sample: PBMCs. These receptors were obtained from a female donor with HTLV-1-associated myelopathy (HAM/TSP).

V is TRBV21-1 and J is TRBJ2-5; whether TRBD1, the table's D call, matches the DNA was not checked. TRBV21-1 is termed a pseudogene. The CDR3 spans 15 residues. As DNA, the CDR3 is TGTGCCAGCAGCAAACCGCGGGACGGACAAGAGACCCATTACTTT. Its protein product is CASSKPRDGQETHYF.

This clonotype was counted many times. The V gene is TRBV12-3 or TRBV12-4, the J gene TRBJ2-7, with 10 bases identical to TRBD2. V lost 4 bases and J lost 0; bases outside the gene matches: 3. This CDR3 comprises 15 residues. This CDR3 is CASSSSGGGSYEQYF. The DNA for the CDR3 is TGTGCCAGCAGTTCAAGCGGGGGGGGCTCCTACGAGCAGTACTTC.

This clonotype was seen many times. The chain recombines TRBV12-3 or TRBV12-4 with TRBJ1-4; no reliable D call. V was clipped by 3 bases and J by 7 bases, with 12 bases between them. This CDR3 has 14 residues. This CDR3 is CASSFPGGGEKLFF. The CDR3, as DNA: TGTGCCAGCAGTTTCCCGGGAGGAGGTGAAAAACTGTTTTTT.

This clonotype was counted a few times. The gene calls are TRBV5-1 and TRBJ2-1; perhaps D is TRBD1 or TRBD2 (5 bases each). Germline V gene sequence: CDR1 SGHRS, CDR2 YFSETQ. The CDR3 length is 16 residues. Trimming took 2 bases from V and 7 from J, leaving 19 bases between them. The chain's CDR3 is CASSFGSGPGSNEQFF. CDR3 in DNA: TGCGCCAGCAGCTTCGGATCGGGACCAGGGTCAAATGAGCAGTTCTTC.

This clonotype was observed a handful of times. The J gene is TRBJ2-2, the V gene TRBV11-3, with 8 positions matching TRBD2. CDR1 is SGHNT and CDR2 is YENEEA in the germline V gene. Unmatched junction bases numbered 5, after V lost 4 bases and J lost 4 bases. The CDR3 extends over 15 amino acids. The CDR3 DNA sequence: TGTGCCAGCAGCTGGAGCGGGGGATTCACCGGGGAGCTGTTTTTT. It translates to CASSWSGGFTGELFF.

This clonotype came up many times. The chain couples TRBV9 to TRBJ2-7; 8 bases are shared with TRBD1. J was trimmed by 0 bases and V by 3 bases; bases with no gene match: 2. This CDR3 comprises 14 residues. Germline V gives CDR1 SGDLS, CDR2 YYNGEE. The CDR3 loop reads CASSADRVSYEQYF. The CDR3 DNA reads TGTGCCAGCAGCGCGGACAGGGTCTCCTACGAGCAGTACTTC.

The V call is TRBV29-1, the J call TRBJ1-1; D is ambiguous. CDR3 length: 11 residues. The ends were cut back, 0 bases at V and 8 bases at J, with 7 bases in the middle. CDR1 is SQVTM, CDR2 ANQGSEA, per germline. This chain's CDR3 is CSVEDGVEAFF. CDR3 bases: TGCAGCGTTGAAGATGGGGTAGAAGCTTTCTTT.

The rearrangement joins TRBV11-2 to TRBJ2-3; TRBD2 agrees at 8 bases. V was clipped by 3 bases and J by 3 bases; unmatched bases: 5. The germline V gene encodes CDR1 SGHAT and CDR2 FQNNGV. The CDR3 covers 15 residues. The DNA of the CDR3 is TGTGCCAGCAGCTTTTCGGGGGGGCTTACAGATACGCAGTATTTT. This codes for CASSFSGGLTDTQYF.

This clonotype was seen at least ten times. The DNA of the CDR3 is TGTGCCAGCAGTGTTGAAGGCGTCTACGAGCAGTACTTC. This encodes CASSVEGVYEQYF. The V and J genes are TRBV2 and TRBJ2-7; no reliable D call. This CDR3 contains 13 residues. Germline loops: CDR1 SNHLY, CDR2 FYNNEI. The V and J ends lost 4 bases and 3 bases respectively, with 10 bases between them.

This clonotype was recorded at least ten times. The chain employs TRBV5-5 and TRBJ2-1; D ambiguous. CDR1 SGHKS and CDR2 YYEKEE come from the germline V gene (reference sequence). There are 13 residues in the CDR3. The V end was cut by 0 bases, the J end by 4 bases, with 5 bases between. Here the CDR3 reads CASSLVDYNEQFF. CDR3 bases: TGTGCCAGCAGCTTGGTAGATTACAATGAGCAGTTCTTC.

This clonotype was counted ten times or more. The CDR3, as DNA: TGCGCCAGCAGCTTGGGGACGGGGGGGCCCGATACGCAGTATTTT. Protein product: CASSLGTGGPDTQYF. This chain connects TRBV5-1 to TRBJ2-3, with 8 bases matching TRBD2. This CDR3 comprises 15 residues. Trimming removed 0 bases from V and 6 bases from J; junction bases left unmatched: 6. Per the germline V gene, CDR1 is SGHRS and CDR2 is YFSETQ.

This clonotype came up many times. The chain carries TRBV5-1 and TRBJ2-5; D gene unclear. The length of the CDR3 is 13 residues. With 0 bases removed from V and 1 base from J, the gap between germline ends came to 4 bases. CDR1 and CDR2 (germline): SGHRS, YFSETQ. The CDR3: CASSLGSQETQYF. The CDR3 DNA reads as TGCGCCAGCAGCTTGGGCAGCCAAGAGACCCAGTACTTC.

This clonotype appeared many times. CDR3 nucleotide sequence: TGCGCCAGCAGCGTCGGGGACTCTGGAAACACCATATATTTT. Its protein is CASSVGDSGNTIYF. The V and J genes are TRBV5-1 and TRBJ1-3; no definite D call. V lost 4 bases and J 0 bases, leaving 8 bases between the germline ends. Germline V gives CDR1 SGHRS, CDR2 YFSETQ. CDR3 length: 14 amino acids.

This clonotype was counted at least ten times. The J gene is TRBJ1-4, the V gene TRBV20-1; D is possibly TRBD1 (5 bases). The CDR3 runs 15 residues. Trimming took off 1 base at V and 8 bases at J, with 17 bases between the two ends. Germline V gene sequence: CDR1 DFQATT, CDR2 SNEGSKA (reference sequence). CDR3 nucleotide sequence: TGCAGTGCTAGAGTGCAGGGCCCCGGTCGGGAAAAACTGTTTTTT. This gives the protein CSARVQGPGREKLFF.

The table lists this clonotype with many counts. V usage is TRBV12-3 or TRBV12-4 and J usage is TRBJ2-5; TRBD1 or TRBD2 may be the D gene (5 bases each). Trimming left V 8 bases short and J 5 bases short, with 12 bases between. The CDR3 contains 12 residues. The CDR3 reads CASGDGGETQYF. The CDR3 DNA sequence: TGTGCCAGCGGGGACGGCGGGGAGACCCAGTACTTC.

This clonotype occurred many times. V is TRBV4-1 and J is TRBJ2-2; 8 bases are shared with TRBD1. Germline V gives CDR1 MGHRA, CDR2 YSYEKL. After removal of 5 bases from V and 8 bases from J, the junction contained 7 bases not matched to a gene. The CDR3 is 14 residues long. Written as DNA, the CDR3 is TGCGCCAGCAGCTCCAGACAGGGGACAGGGGAGCTGTTTTTT. It encodes CASSSRQGTGELFF.

To note about this clonotype: With a much larger clone just one base away, this may be a read error. The V gene is TRBV5-1, the J gene TRBJ2-2, with 10 nucleotides matching TRBD1. Germline CDR1 is SGHRS and CDR2 is YFSETQ. Unmatched junction bases numbered 15, after V lost 6 bases and J lost 7 bases. The CDR3 is made up of 17 amino acids. CDR3 DNA: TGCGCCAGCATCTCGCGCTTAAGACAGGGGGCTGTCGGGGAGCTGTTTTTT. It encodes CASISRLRQGAVGELFF.

In this sample, this clonotype turned up many times. The CDR3 spells CSVKPRVIETQYF. The CDR3 coding sequence is TGCAGCGTTAAGCCGAGGGTAATCGAGACCCAGTACTTC. J is TRBJ2-5 and V is TRBV29-1; maybe TRBD2 (5 bases). V was cut by 5 bases and J by 5 bases, with 15 bases left in between. This CDR3 has 13 residues. From germline, CDR1 is SQVTM and CDR2 ANQGSEA.